One and the same sample provided the 9 T cell receptor beta chains below, sequenced in a study of tumor and adjacent non-tumor tissue in lung cancer. The template was RNA from unsorted bulk tissue. Distant lung tissue was collected more than 3 cm away from the tumor edge. Three rounds of nested PCR, following a modified ARM-PCR protocol, produced the TCRbeta library. Using its own MiXCR run on the multiplex PCR reads, TCRdb lists one record per CDR3 protein. This sample has approximately 100,000 distinct CDR3 sequences, with 65% found just once. What was sequenced was distant non-tumor lung tissue. The receptors were gathered from a man aged 25-40 years with non-small cell lung cancer.

V usage is TRBV6-2 or TRBV6-3 and J usage is TRBJ2-2; 9 nucleotides match TRBD1. The CDR3 contains 15 residues. Germline V gene data show CDR1 as MNHEY and CDR2 as SVGEGT. The ends lost 6 bases at V and 3 bases at J; junction bases unmatched: 5. The CDR3 protein is CASSPGTGHTGELFF. The CDR3 DNA follows: TGTGCCAGCAGCCCCGGGACAGGGCACACCGGGGAGCTGTTTTTT.

This chain uses TRBV5-1 with TRBJ1-5; D might be TRBD1 (5 bases). CDR1 and CDR2 from the germline V gene are SGHRS and YFSETQ. This CDR3 contains 16 residues. V shed 0 bases and J shed 2 bases, with 12 bases lying between them. As DNA, the CDR3 is TGCGCCAGCAGCTTGGGAGGAGGGGCTGGCAATCAGCCCCAGCATTTT. Translated: CASSLGGGAGNQPQHF.

To note about this clonotype: A much more abundant neighbour one base away suggests this may be a read error. The chain combines TRBV5-4 with TRBJ2-3; 9 bases map to TRBD1. The CDR3 length is 15 residues. With 9 bases clipped from V and 4 bases from J, the junction kept 12 bases outside the gene matches. Germline CDR1 reads SGHNT; CDR2 reads YYREEE (reference sequence). The CDR3 loop is CATKTGTGWSDTQYF. The CDR3 DNA reads TGTGCCACCAAAACCGGGACAGGGTGGTCAGATACGCAGTATTTT.

This clonotype was picked up many times. The chain has TRBV20-1 and TRBJ2-2; TRBD2 might be the D (6 bases). Per germline, CDR1 DFQATT and CDR2 SNEGSKA (reference sequence). V lost 2 bases, J lost 5 bases, and 21 bases lay in between. The CDR3 spans 17 residues. Written as DNA, the CDR3 is TGCAGTGCTAGACCCACCTGGGGGGAGACGGCGACCGGGGAGCTGTTTTTT. Translation gives CSARPTWGETATGELFF.

Details on this clonotype: Mismatch with germline at one junction end may stem from a read error. The chain is built from TRBV12-3 or TRBV12-4 and TRBJ1-2, with no clear D. The CDR3 length is 11 residues. CDR3 loop: CASCLGMCHTF. The CDR3 coding sequence is TGTGCCAGCTGTTTAGGGATGTGCCACACCTTC.

Worth noting for this clonotype: One junction end does not reproduce the germline sequence, and a read error may be involved. The V gene is TRBV6-5, the J gene TRBJ2-7; 7 positions match TRBD2. The germline V gene has CDR1 MNHEY and CDR2 SVGAGI. This CDR3 contains 15 residues. The chain's CDR3 is CASSYTGTNSHEQYF. In nucleotides, the CDR3 is TGTGCCAGCAGTTACACCGGGACTAACTCCCACGAGCAGTACTTC.

Note on this clonotype: One end of the junction does not line up with germline, which may come from a read error. The chain links TRBV20-1 to TRBJ1-3; D not certain. CDR1 is DFQATT, CDR2 SNEGSKA, per germline (reference sequence). The CDR3 is 13 residues long. CDR3 protein: CCAKQQSGETIYF. CDR3 nucleotides: TGCTGTGCTAAGCAACAGTCTGGAGAGACCATATATTTT.

A note on this clonotype: A much larger clone differs by one base, so this may be a read error. The chain combines TRBV4-1 with TRBJ1-5; unclear D gene. From germline, CDR1 is MGHRA and CDR2 YSYEKL. The CDR3 is made up of 15 amino acids. This CDR3 reads CTSSQRFSSNQPQHF. DNA of the CDR3: TGCACCAGCAGCCAACGGTTCTCTAGCAATCAGCCCCAGCATTTT.

In regard to this clonotype: Just one base apart from a much larger clone, this may be a read error. The chain links TRBV5-4 to TRBJ2-5; 11 nucleotides agree with TRBD2. Germline CDR1 and CDR2: SGHNT and YYREEE (reference sequence). This CDR3 spans 15 amino acids. CDR3 DNA: TGTGCCAGCAGCCTTACTACTAGCGGGAGAGAGACCCTGTACTTC. Amino acid sequence: CASSLTTSGRETLYF.